This T cell receptor (beta chain) was retrieved from a study of kidney transplant recipient with SARS-CoV-2 infection. In this sample, this clonotype turned up many times. MiXCR, run by TCRdb on the reads, gives a single entry per CDR3 protein. The sample includes 200,000 to 250,000 distinct CDR3 sequences, around 26% of them seen just once. Trimming cost V 3 bases and J 7 bases, with 13 bases left between them. Germline V gene sequence: CDR1 SGHTA, CDR2 FQGNSA. This CDR3 has 15 residues. The TCR originated in a male patient between 25 and 39 years old who had COVID-19 and was a kidney transplant recipient. The graft donor may be the source of some T cells. The chain uses TRBV7-2 and TRBJ1-6; D is uncertain. The sequences come from a blood sample, collected at baseline and on day 111 from a kidney transplant recipient. CDR3 in amino acids: CASSLNNLGNSPLHF. Here the CDR3 DNA reads TGTGCCAGCAGCTTGAACAACCTGGGGAATTCACCCCTCCACTTT.